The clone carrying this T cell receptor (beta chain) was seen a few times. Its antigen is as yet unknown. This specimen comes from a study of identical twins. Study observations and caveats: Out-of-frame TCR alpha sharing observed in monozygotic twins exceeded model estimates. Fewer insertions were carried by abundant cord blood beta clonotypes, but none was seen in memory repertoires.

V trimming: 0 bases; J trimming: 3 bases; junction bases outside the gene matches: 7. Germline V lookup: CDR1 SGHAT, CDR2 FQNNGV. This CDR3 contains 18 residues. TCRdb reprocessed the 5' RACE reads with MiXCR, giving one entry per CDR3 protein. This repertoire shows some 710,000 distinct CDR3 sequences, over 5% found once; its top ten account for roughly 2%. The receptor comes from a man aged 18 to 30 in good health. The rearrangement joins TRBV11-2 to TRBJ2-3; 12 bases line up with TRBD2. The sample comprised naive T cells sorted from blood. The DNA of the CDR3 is TGTGCCAGCAGCTTAGATGCGGCTAGCGGGAGGGTAACAGATACGCAGTATTTT. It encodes CASSLDAASGRVTDTQYF.